This T cell receptor (beta chain) was captured by sequencing in a study of T-cell memory formation after mild COVID-19. On the study more broadly: For the most part, TCR clusters were specific to one donor.

This clonotype was observed many times. No antigen is known for it. V lost 5 bases and J 4 bases, leaving 10 bases between the germline ends. The CDR3 contains 12 residues. Germline CDR1 DFQATT, CDR2 SNEGSKA (reference sequence). TCRalpha and TCRbeta libraries used 5'RACE with constant-segment primers and UMIs. Each CDR3 protein is one row after TCRdb ran MiXCR on the 5' RACE reads. The sample includes some 150,000 distinct CDR3 sequences, 6% to 6.5% of them seen just once. Study-level results: The SARS-CoV-2 specificity of second-wave clones reaching peak at day 37 remained unverified. Some clones that responded turned up in pre-infection memory, which suggests that cross-reactive memory joined in.

The clonotype was recovered from an adult woman who had mild COVID-19 (a few samples of this study predate the infection). Cell type and time point are not known. Material for sequencing was PBMCs or a T cell subset sorted from them (not recorded which). The J gene is TRBJ2-3, the V gene TRBV20-1; D ambiguous. The CDR3 is CSAHKGADTQYF. The CDR3 nucleotides read TGCAGTGCTCATAAGGGCGCAGATACGCAGTATTTT.